Following are 24 T cell receptor beta chains from one sample sequenced in a study of blood T cell repertoires in COVID-19. The table came from immunoSEQ multiplex PCR; TCRdb's copy has only in-frame clones and leaves some out. The data contain approximately 190,000 clones, about four fifths of them singletons. The sample consisted of peripheral blood. Every receptor here comes from a woman in her fifties or sixties with COVID-19, enrolled during active disease.

The chain has TRBV30 and TRBJ2-7, with TRBD1 matching 7 bases. J lost 5 bases, V lost 3 bases, and 7 bases had no gene match. Germline assignment: CDR1 GTSNPN and CDR2 SVGIG (reference sequence). The CDR3 has 13 residues. In DNA form, the CDR3 reads TGTGCCTGGAGGATAACAGGGGCCGACGAGCAGTACTTC. Amino acids: CAWRITGADEQYF.

The chain links TRBV12-5 to TRBJ1-1; D may be TRBD1 (6 bases). In germline, CDR1 is LGHNT, CDR2 FRNRAP. Trimming removed 1 base from V and 4 bases from J, with 10 bases in between. CDR3 length: 14 amino acids. The CDR3 region is CASGLGGQGTEAFF. In DNA form, the CDR3 reads TGTGCTAGTGGTTTGGGGGGGCAAGGCACTGAAGCTTTCTTT.

This rearrangement joins TRBV5-5 to TRBJ1-2, with D uncertain. This CDR3 has 14 amino acids. V gave up 3 bases and J gave up 4 bases, with 13 bases separating them. Germline lookup yields CDR1 SGHKS and CDR2 YYEKEE (reference sequence). The CDR3 region is CASSSVEVFYGYTF. The CDR3, as DNA: TGTGCCAGCAGCTCAGTGGAGGTTTTCTATGGCTACACCTTC.

The chain is built from TRBV7-3 and TRBJ2-2, with 11 bases aligning to TRBD1. The V and J ends lost 6 bases and 5 bases, in that order; junction bases with no gene match: 5. The CDR3 runs to 15 residues. The V gene's germline CDR1 is SGHTA and CDR2 FQGTGA. The CDR3 nucleotides read TGTGCCAGCAGGGGACAGGGGGTCGGGACCGGGGAGCTGTTTTTT. Encoded protein: CASRGQGVGTGELFF.

V is TRBV5-1 and J is TRBJ1-2; 8 nucleotides match TRBD1. CDR1 and CDR2 (germline): SGHRS, YFSETQ. The CDR3 is made up of 15 amino acids. With V trimmed by 1 base and J by 8 bases, 10 bases remained unmatched. CDR3 DNA: TGCGCCAGCAGCTTGTCCAGGGGGCGATCTGGCGGCTACACCTTC. It translates to CASSLSRGRSGGYTF.

The genes are TRBV2 and TRBJ2-2, with a weak D call TRBD2 (6 bases). Germline assignment: CDR1 SNHLY and CDR2 FYNNEI. This CDR3 spans 15 amino acids. V gave up 3 bases and J gave up 5 bases, with 13 bases separating them. The CDR3 DNA reads TGTGCCAGCAGTGAGGGGGGATCGTGGACCGGGGAGCTGTTTTTT. It codes for CASSEGGSWTGELFF.

This clone appeared a single time. The chain is built from TRBV6-1 and TRBJ1-2; a possible D gene is TRBD1 (6 bases). The V and J ends lost 1 base and 4 bases respectively, with 7 bases between them. The CDR3 is made up of 13 amino acids. Germline V gene sequence: CDR1 MNHNS, CDR2 SASEGT. The CDR3 coding sequence is TGTGCCAGCAGTGAAGGGGACACCTATGGCTACACCTTC. This codes for CASSEGDTYGYTF.

This chain uses TRBV5-1 with TRBJ1-2; 12 bases are a match to TRBD1. The CDR3 extends over 16 amino acids. The ends lost 0 bases at V and 5 bases at J; junction bases unmatched: 5. Germline loops: CDR1 SGHRS, CDR2 YFSETQ. The CDR3 protein is CASSLEGTGGEYGYTF. CDR3 nucleotide sequence: TGCGCCAGCAGCTTGGAGGGGACAGGGGGCGAGTATGGCTACACCTTC.

The chain's CDR3 is CASSLVFTGLGETQYF. CDR3 in DNA: TGTGCCAGCAGCTTAGTATTCACAGGGTTAGGGGAGACCCAGTACTTC. The V call is TRBV7-6, the J call TRBJ2-5, with D perhaps TRBD1 (6 bases). Germline V gene lookup returns CDR1 SGHVS and CDR2 FNYEAQ. V was shortened by 1 base and J by 5 bases, with 17 bases between the two germline ends. The CDR3 loop spans 16 amino acids.

There are a few counts of this clone. This chain connects TRBV3-1 (or the pseudogene TRBV3-2) to TRBJ1-2; 7 bases are a match to TRBD1. The V gene end was trimmed by 0 bases and the J gene end by 8 bases; junction bases not matched to a gene: 12. CDR1 is LGHDT and CDR2 is YNNKEL in the germline V gene (reference sequence). The CDR3 runs 16 residues. The CDR3 protein is CASSQEYSTGREGYTF. The CDR3 coding sequence is TGTGCCAGCAGCCAAGAATACTCGACAGGGCGGGAAGGCTACACCTTC.

The CDR3 reads CASSPTGWNQPQHF. The CDR3 nucleotides are TGTGCCAGCAGCCCTACAGGTTGGAATCAGCCCCAGCATTTT. The J gene is TRBJ1-5, the V gene TRBV3-1 (or the pseudogene TRBV3-2), with D possibly TRBD1 on 5 matching bases. Germline-derived CDR1 and CDR2 are LGHDT and YNNKEL (reference sequence). V lost 4 bases and J lost 4, with 11 bases in between. This CDR3 is 14 amino acids long.

This sequence joins TRBV13 and TRBJ1-6; the D is unclear. CDR1 is PRHDT and CDR2 is FYEKMQ in the germline V gene (reference sequence). V lost 5 bases, J lost 4 bases, and 9 bases lay in between. This CDR3 has 14 residues. CDR3 DNA: TGTGCCAGCAGCCTCGGACTATATAATTCACCCCTCCACTTT. This sequence encodes CASSLGLYNSPLHF. The whole variable domain, remainder taken from reference TRBV13 and TRBJ1-6, is AAGVIQSPRHLIKEKRETATLKCYPIPRHDTVYWYQQGPGQDPQFLISFYEKMQSDKGSIPDRFSAQQFSDYHSELNMSSLELGDSALYFCASSLGLYNSPLHFGNGTRLTVT.

CDR3 sequence reads: CASSIGGSGSSYNEQFF. The CDR3 region has the DNA TGTGCCAGTAGTATAGGGGGTAGCGGCAGCTCCTACAATGAGCAGTTCTTC. The rearrangement links TRBV19 to TRBJ2-1; a possible D gene is TRBD2 (6 bases). The V gene's germline CDR1 is LNHDA and CDR2 SQIVND (reference sequence). The CDR3 consists of 17 residues. The V end was cut by 1 base, the J end by 0 bases, with 13 bases between.

This chain links TRBV11-3 with TRBJ2-1; D might be TRBD2 (5 bases). Deletions cut 1 base from V and 5 bases from J, with 12 bases between. CDR1 SGHNT and CDR2 YENEEA come from the germline V gene. The CDR3 is 15 residues long. DNA of the CDR3: TGTGCCAGCAGCTTAGGTCTGGCGGGTCACAATGAGCAGTTCTTC. Its translation is CASSLGLAGHNEQFF.

This chain connects TRBV30 to TRBJ1-4; a possible D gene is TRBD1 (5 bases). The CDR3 totals 14 residues. V was cut by 4 bases and J by 3 bases, with 12 bases left in between. Looked up from germline, CDR1 is GTSNPN and CDR2 is SVGIG (reference sequence). The CDR3 sequence: CAWTAGPANEKLFF. The CDR3 region has the DNA TGTGCCTGGACGGCAGGGCCGGCTAATGAAAAACTGTTTTTT.

The rearrangement links TRBV28 to TRBJ2-1; 12 bases map to TRBD2. The length of the CDR3 is 17 residues. Germline lookup yields CDR1 MDHEN and CDR2 SYDVKM. Germline trimming cut 5 bases from V and 8 bases from J; bases unmatched to any gene: 13. Here the CDR3 reads CASSRGLAGSLRDEQFF. The CDR3, as DNA: TGTGCCAGCAGTCGGGGACTAGCGGGCTCCCTACGGGATGAGCAGTTCTTC.

The rearrangement joins TRBV6-5 to TRBJ1-1; tentative D call: TRBD1 (6 bases). The CDR3 has 15 amino acids. CDR1 and CDR2 from the germline V gene are MNHEY and SVGAGI. V lost 2 bases and J lost 7, with 17 bases in between. The CDR3 region is CASSYARGRRGEAFF. CDR3 DNA: TGTGCCAGCAGTTACGCCAGGGGCAGACGTGGTGAAGCTTTCTTT.

This chain connects TRBV6-6 to TRBJ1-2; D may be TRBD1 (5 bases). Germline CDR1 MNHNY, CDR2 SVGAGI (reference sequence). The germline V and J ends were trimmed by 0 bases and 8 bases, with 16 bases remaining between them. This CDR3 has 15 amino acids. Here the CDR3 DNA reads TGTGCCAGCAGTTACTCGATCCGTGGGGCGCAGGGCTACACCTTC. Its protein is CASSYSIRGAQGYTF.

This clone was picked up a small number of times. The V call is TRBV6-6, the J call TRBJ1-5, with a tentative D call TRBD1 (5 bases). The CDR3 totals 13 residues. Germline V lookup: CDR1 MNHNY, CDR2 SVGAGI (reference sequence). V shed 6 bases and J shed 4 bases, with 10 bases lying between them. Written as DNA, the CDR3 is TGTGCCAGCAGGCAGGGTGGGAATCAGCCCCAGCATTTT. Amino acids: CASRQGGNQPQHF.

The chain carries TRBV6-5 and TRBJ2-3; 10 bases are shared with TRBD2. The CDR3 sequence is 15 residues long. Germline loops: CDR1 MNHEY, CDR2 SVGAGI. V was pared by 6 bases and J by 5 bases, with 8 bases of the junction left unmatched. CDR3 region: CASRKSGGARDTQYF. In DNA form, the CDR3 reads TGTGCCAGCAGAAAAAGCGGGGGGGCCCGAGATACGCAGTATTTT.

The chain joins TRBV24-1 to TRBJ2-7; 10 bases agree with TRBD2. This CDR3 spans 13 amino acids. Germline V CDR1 and CDR2: KGHDR, SFDVKD. The J segment lost 3 bases and the V segment lost 9 bases, leaving 4 bases of the junction unmatched. The CDR3 region is CATRSGRCYEQYF. CDR3 in DNA: TGTGCCACCCGTAGCGGGAGGTGCTACGAGCAGTACTTC.

On this clone: Compared with germline, one end of the junction differs, possibly owing to a read error. The V gene is TRBV6-2 or TRBV6-3, the J gene TRBJ2-4; TRBD2 matches 11 bases. CDR1 is MNHEY and CDR2 is SVGEGT in the germline V gene. The CDR3 covers 12 residues. The CDR3: CASSQGLAVAAF. The DNA of the CDR3 is TGTGCCAGCAGTCAGGGACTAGCGGTAGCCGCTTTC.

The chain joins TRBV6-1 to TRBJ2-2, with TRBD1 matching 10 bases. Per germline, CDR1 MNHNS and CDR2 SASEGT. The CDR3 runs 18 residues. Trimming removed 1 base from V and 4 bases from J; junction bases left unmatched: 9. This CDR3 reads CASSEVTGQGRGTGELFF. CDR3 bases: TGTGCCAGCAGTGAAGTTACGGGACAGGGGCGCGGCACCGGGGAGCTGTTTTTT.

The CDR3 loop reads CASSLTPGQPRYEQYF. The CDR3 coding sequence is TGTGCCAGCAGCCTCACTCCGGGACAGCCTCGATACGAGCAGTACTTC. The gene calls are TRBV4-2 and TRBJ2-7; TRBD1 matches at 7 bases. The CDR3 has 16 residues. The germline CDR1 and CDR2 sequences are LGHNA and YNFKEQ. V lost 4 bases, J lost 4 bases, and 13 bases stayed unmatched.